The sequence of this T cell receptor (beta chain) was determined in a study of blood T cell repertoires in COVID-19. Study background: Researchers got acute and convalescent COVID-19 samples from the United States, Italy and Spain.

Trimming at V came to 2 bases and at J to 2 bases, leaving 6 bases not matched to a gene. The CDR3 covers 16 residues. Germline V gene data show CDR1 as SGHAT and CDR2 as FQNNGV. The table came from immunoSEQ multiplex PCR; TCRdb's copy has only in-frame clones and leaves some out. The repertoire includes about 280,000 clones, less than 85% of them detected once, and around 2.5% sits in the top ten. V is TRBV11-2 and J is TRBJ2-3; TRBD2 aligns across 8 bases. Sequenced input: PBMCs or T cells enriched from blood (not recorded which). The clonotype originates from a woman between 45 and 60 years old who had recovered from COVID-19. The CDR3 spells CASSLQGTRDTDTQYF. The CDR3 coding sequence is TGTGCCAGCAGCTTACAAGGGACTAGAGACACAGATACGCAGTATTTT.